This TCR beta chain emerged from a study of long-term antiretroviral therapy in people with HIV. V was trimmed by 6 bases and J by 4 bases, leaving 10 bases between them. From germline, CDR1 is DFQATT and CDR2 SNEGSKA (reference sequence). This CDR3 has 11 residues. Researchers report immunoSEQ v3.0 was run at survey level. The sequencing target was 40,000-50,000 T-cell genomes per sample. Sequencing used immunoSEQ multiplex PCR; TCRdb keeps in-frame clones, though not all of them. The repertoire consists of about 27,000 clones, with 65% to 85% occurring once and the leading ten covering about 10%. The V gene is TRBV20-1, the J gene TRBJ2-7; D gene ambiguous. The sample here was unsorted PBMCs, taken 0.8 years before starting antiretroviral therapy. The receptor comes from a man between 18 and 35 years old with HIV. This chain's CDR3 is CSAESGYEQYF. For the CDR3, the DNA is TGCAGTGCGGAGTCCGGGTACGAGCAGTACTTC.